This T cell receptor (beta chain) was captured by sequencing in a study of blood T cell repertoires in COVID-19. Turning to the study itself: Samples of COVID-19 (acute and convalescent) were obtained from the United States, Italy and Spain. T cells, B-cell-depleted T cells, or PBMCs supplied cDNA or gDNA.

The Seattle site enrolled patients during active infection and followed them longitudinally. Germline-derived CDR1 and CDR2 are SGHRS and YFSETQ. The CDR3 has 16 residues. J was trimmed by 1 base and V by 4 bases; bases with no gene match: 4. Per the original data handling: Reference gene primer amplification gave nucleated cell count estimates. Repertoires were generated with immunoSEQ multiplex PCR, while TCRdb's copy carries only in-frame clones and drops some. The V and J calls and clone size come from that table; D and trimming were worked out from the DNA. The table includes approximately 250,000 clones, 85% detected once.

The specimen was peripheral blood. The source is a man aged 45 to 65 with COVID-19, enrolled during active disease. The chain couples TRBV5-1 to TRBJ2-3; 12 positions agree with TRBD1. CDR3 coding DNA: TGCGCCAGCAGCCCGGGACAGGGGGCTGGCACAGATACGCAGTATTTT. This encodes CASSPGQGAGTDTQYF.